The clone carrying this T cell receptor (beta chain) was seen just once. Antigen specificity is unknown. This sample was taken from a study of T cell responses to AZD1222 COVID-19 vaccine. Overall study results and limits: White British ancestry dominated among donors, who included more females, and clonal diversity was possibly underestimated. Spike-wide coverage was observed for vaccine-associated CD4 TCRs, with dominant responses at 160-218 and 743-854.

Trimming removed 2 bases from V and 0 bases from J; junction bases left unmatched: 3. In germline, CDR1 is ENHRY, CDR2 SYGVKD. The CDR3 is 15 residues long. Here immunoSEQ multiplex PCR was the method, and the copy in TCRdb shows in-frame clones only, minus some. The sample carries about 150,000 clones, roughly 88% recorded once. The starting material was peripheral blood, obtained on day 0 of AZD1222 vaccination. The receptor's source is an adult in good health. This chain uses TRBV10-3 with TRBJ2-7; 8 bases line up with TRBD1. CDR3 DNA: TGTGCCATCAGTGAGGGACAGGGCCCCTCCTACGAGCAGTACTTC. It specifies CAISEGQGPSYEQYF.